The 16 T cell receptor beta chains presented below share a single source sample, sequenced in a study of blood T cell repertoires in COVID-19. Assay used: immunoSEQ multiplex PCR; TCRdb lists only in-frame clones, some missing. Among about 220,000 clones listed, around 88% were seen once. Input material: PBMCs or T cells enriched from blood (not recorded which). All receptors come from a woman in her 40s with acute COVID-19.

This rearrangement joins TRBV19 to TRBJ2-3, with no clear D. The CDR3 runs 16 residues. Germline loops: CDR1 LNHDA, CDR2 SQIVND (reference sequence). V lost 6 bases and J lost 6, with 22 bases in between. This chain's CDR3 is CASSLGTPWVEDTQYF. The CDR3 region has the DNA TGTGCCAGTAGCCTAGGAACCCCCTGGGTGGAGGATACGCAGTATTTT.

In this sample, this clone turned up once. The V call is TRBV10-2, the J call TRBJ2-5; no definite D call. There are 12 residues in the CDR3. Trimming shortened V by 3 bases and J by 4 bases, and 6 bases separated the two germline ends. Looked up from germline, CDR1 is WSHSY and CDR2 is SAAADI. The CDR3 loop is CASSDGGETQYF. The CDR3 coding sequence is TGCGCCAGCAGTGACGGCGGAGAGACCCAGTACTTC.

The chain joins TRBV25-1 to TRBJ1-2; D may be TRBD1 (6 bases). V was trimmed by 4 bases and J by 4 bases, leaving 10 bases between them. There are 13 residues in the CDR3. Germline CDR1 and CDR2: MGHDK and SYGVNS. The CDR3 nucleotides are TGTGCCAGCAGTGCTCCAGGGGTCTATGGCTACACCTTC. Its translation is CASSAPGVYGYTF.

This clone was seen a handful of times. The rearrangement uses TRBV12-5 and TRBJ1-1; TRBD1 aligns across 9 bases. Trimming removed 4 bases from V and 0 bases from J; junction bases left unmatched: 9. This CDR3 is built from 17 residues. Germline CDR1 and CDR2: LGHNT and FRNRAP. The CDR3 DNA reads as TGTGCTAGTGGTTGGACAGGGGACCCTTCCTTGAACACTGAAGCTTTCTTT. This gives the protein CASGWTGDPSLNTEAFF.

The chain recombines TRBV5-1 with TRBJ2-6, with 7 bases that match TRBD1. Trimming at V came to 4 bases and at J to 2 bases, leaving 6 bases not matched to a gene. The CDR3 spans 16 residues. CDR1 is SGHRS and CDR2 is YFSETQ in the germline V gene. CDR3 sequence reads: CASSPTGVAGANVLTF. The CDR3 region has the DNA TGCGCCAGCAGCCCAACAGGGGTAGCTGGGGCCAACGTCCTGACTTTC.

The chain recombines TRBV7-2 with TRBJ2-2, with D hard to call. In germline, CDR1 is SGHTA, CDR2 FQGNSA. There are 17 residues in the CDR3. V dropped 5 bases and J dropped 4 bases, with 20 bases sitting between them. CDR3: CASSTTGPVLTTGELFF. The CDR3 DNA follows: TGTGCCAGCAGCACAACTGGGCCGGTCCTAACCACCGGGGAGCTGTTTTTT. Based on the CDR3 plus reference TRBV7-2 and TRBJ2-2, the full variable domain is GAGVSQSPSNKVTEKGKDVELRCDPISGHTALYWYRQSLGQGLEFLIYFQGNSAPDKSGLPSDRFSAERTGGSVSTLTIQRTQQEDSAVYLCASSTTGPVLTTGELFFGEGSRLTVL.

This chain connects TRBV9 to TRBJ1-4; D unresolved. Germline CDR1 reads SGDLS; CDR2 reads YYNGEE. Trimming took 3 bases from V and 0 from J, leaving 6 bases between them. This CDR3 has 14 residues. CDR3 loop: CASSGTATNEKLFF. The CDR3 DNA reads TGTGCCAGCAGCGGTACTGCAACTAATGAAAAACTGTTTTTT.

This chain joins TRBV19 and TRBJ2-3; 8 bases agree with TRBD2. The germline gives CDR1 LNHDA, CDR2 SQIVND (reference sequence). J gave up 4 bases and V 5 bases, and 5 bases lay outside the gene matches. The CDR3 runs to 14 residues. CDR3 sequence: CASSPREGADTQYF. CDR3 nucleotide sequence: TGTGCCAGTAGTCCCCGGGAGGGCGCAGATACGCAGTATTTT.

The rearrangement uses TRBV10-3 and TRBJ1-5, with a tentative D call TRBD1 (6 bases). Germline CDR1 is ENHRY and CDR2 is SYGVKD. Trimming left V 5 bases short and J 5 bases short, with 10 bases between. The CDR3 is made up of 13 amino acids. The CDR3 nucleotides are TGTGCCATCAGTCAGGGGTGGGATCAGCCCCAGCATTTT. Translation gives CAISQGWDQPQHF.

The J gene is TRBJ1-5, the V gene TRBV6-5; D is uncertain. The CDR3 contains 12 residues. In germline, CDR1 is MNHEY, CDR2 SVGAGI. V was shortened by 4 bases and J by 5 bases, with 6 bases between the two germline ends. The CDR3 DNA is TGTGCCAGCAGTTCCGGGGATCAGCCCCAGCATTTT. The encoded protein is CASSSGDQPQHF.

V usage is TRBV10-2 and J usage is TRBJ1-2; no clear D gene. Per the germline V gene, CDR1 is WSHSY and CDR2 is SAAADI. Trimming removed 5 bases at V and 0 bases at J, with 10 bases between. The length of the CDR3 is 14 residues. CDR3 sequence: CASSPTPSNYGYTF. CDR3 bases: TGCGCCAGCAGTCCAACACCCTCTAACTATGGCTACACCTTC.

This chain connects TRBV20-1 to TRBJ2-1; 7 bases align to TRBD1. V trimming: 3 bases; J trimming: 3 bases; junction bases outside the gene matches: 5. CDR3 length: 14 residues. Germline V gene data show CDR1 as DFQATT and CDR2 as SNEGSKA (reference sequence). The CDR3 protein is CSASKTGVYNEQFF. The CDR3 DNA is TGCAGTGCTAGTAAAACAGGGGTCTACAATGAGCAGTTCTTC.

The chain links TRBV20-1 to TRBJ2-7, with D tentatively TRBD2 (5 bases). This CDR3 has 10 amino acids. Germline assignment: CDR1 DFQATT and CDR2 SNEGSKA (reference sequence). Deletions cut 5 bases from V and 6 bases from J, with 8 bases between. In nucleotides, the CDR3 is TGCAGTGCTTTGGCGGGCGAGCAGTACTTC. Protein sequence: CSALAGEQYF.

This chain uses TRBV4-1 with TRBJ1-5, with 7 bases identical to TRBD1. CDR1 is MGHRA, CDR2 YSYEKL, per germline. The CDR3 length is 15 residues. V shed 1 base, J shed 2 bases, and the junction held 2 bases outside the gene matches. The CDR3 loop is CASSQGQGRNQPQHF. The DNA of the CDR3 is TGCGCCAGCAGCCAAGGACAGGGACGCAATCAGCCCCAGCATTTT.

The chain couples TRBV7-2 to TRBJ1-2; D is uncertain. This CDR3 is 17 amino acids long. In germline, CDR1 is SGHTA, CDR2 FQGNSA. The V end was cut by 0 bases, the J end by 0 bases, with 14 bases between. CDR3 loop: CASSLATSAGANYGYTF. In DNA form, the CDR3 reads TGTGCCAGCAGCTTAGCGACATCGGCGGGAGCTAACTATGGCTACACCTTC.

The chain couples TRBV6-2 or TRBV6-3 to TRBJ1-1; D gene ambiguous. The V gene's germline CDR1 is MNHEY and CDR2 SVGEGT. This CDR3 comprises 14 residues. Trimming removed 6 bases from V and 3 bases from J, with 14 bases in between. In DNA form, the CDR3 reads TGTGCCAGCAGCGATATCACAATGGACACTGAAGCTTTCTTT. It translates to CASSDITMDTEAFF.